A selection of T cell receptor beta chains follows, all from one sample in a study of shared clonotypes between healthy human individuals. Using immunoSEQ multiplex PCR, the repertoire was profiled, and TCRdb retains in-frame clones only, with some absent. The sample consists of approximately 2.1 million clones, approximately 93% of them appearing once. Sample: naive CD4+ T cells from PBMCs. All receptors come from a man younger than 35 in good health. Some clones in this sample may be carry-over from other donors' samples. Each CDR3 is given with its conserved first and last residue. The D gene is left open where the match is weak. Clone size is not always given. Where it is, it says once, few, many or a class for expanded clones.

D: TRBD1
size: .
V: TRBV9
J: TRBJ2-5
CDR3: CASSVSSGGQGSETQYF

D: .
size: .
V: TRBV28
J: TRBJ2-4
CDR3: CASTNSRTQMRLAKNIQYF

D: TRBD2
size: .
V: TRBV6-6
J: TRBJ2-3
CDR3: CASQGLAGDGDTQYF

D: .
size: .
V: TRBV28
J: TRBJ1-4
CDR3: CASSPLGRELFF

D: TRBD1
size: few
V: TRBV4-1
J: TRBJ1-1
CDR3: CASSQPGQGLREAFF

D: TRBD2
size: .
V: TRBV7-3
J: TRBJ2-2
CDR3: CASSPRGSAGGFTGELFF

D: .
size: .
V: TRBV10-2
J: TRBJ1-2
CDR3: CASSLTDNYGYTF

D: .
size: .
V: TRBV19
J: TRBJ1-4
CDR3: CASSRDGGSEKLFF

D: .
size: .
V: TRBV2
J: TRBJ1-2
CDR3: CASSDGGDIGYTF

D: .
size: .
V: TRBV29-1
J: TRBJ2-7
CDR3: CSVAGGEARLNYEQYF

D: .
size: .
V: TRBV29-1
J: TRBJ2-7
CDR3: CSVGDPAYEQYF

D: .
size: .
V: TRBV10-3
J: TRBJ2-1
CDR3: CAISRLGGNEQFF

D: .
size: .
V: TRBV14
J: TRBJ2-3
CDR3: CASSQRRTGLQRGTDTQYF

D: TRBD2
size: .
V: TRBV14
J: TRBJ2-5
CDR3: CASSQGYGRAFFAETQYF

D: TRBD2
size: once
V: TRBV19
J: TRBJ2-6
CDR3: CASGGGSRHGANVLTF

D: TRBD1
size: .
V: TRBV27
J: TRBJ2-2
CDR3: CASKPDRGPGELFF

D: .
size: .
V: TRBV27
J: TRBJ2-2
CDR3: CASAIGRGINTGELFF

D: .
size: .
V: TRBV6-1
J: TRBJ2-4
CDR3: CASSEKTPRNIQYF

D: TRBD1
size: once
V: TRBV14
J: TRBJ1-2
CDR3: CASSHRTGEDGYTF

D: TRBD2
size: .
V: TRBV5-1
J: TRBJ2-1
CDR3: CASSGLAGGGDEQFF

D: TRBD2
size: .
V: TRBV7-2
J: TRBJ2-1
CDR3: CASSLPGLARDEQFF

D: .
size: .
V: TRBV18
J: TRBJ2-7
CDR3: CASSPTEDPKIEQYF

D: .
size: .
V: TRBV28
J: TRBJ1-1
CDR3: CASSGGVNTEAFF

D: TRBD2
size: .
V: TRBV7-3
J: TRBJ2-5
CDR3: CASSRDYQSRETQYF

D: TRBD1
size: .
V: TRBV5-1
J: TRBJ2-1
CDR3: CASSITGTGYNEQFF

D: .
size: .
V: TRBV2
J: TRBJ2-7
CDR3: CASRGAAAYEQYF

D: .
size: .
V: TRBV20-1
J: TRBJ1-5
CDR3: CSARTGGPQHF

D: TRBD1
size: .
V: TRBV2
J: TRBJ2-5
CDR3: CASSAHTGGEETQYF

D: .
size: .
V: TRBV9
J: TRBJ2-5
CDR3: CASSAGMRVGETQYF

D: TRBD1
size: .
V: TRBV7-9
J: TRBJ1-2
CDR3: CASSLSTGAYGYTF

D: .
size: .
V: TRBV27
J: TRBJ2-2
CDR3: CASSLRRPSGTGELFF

D: .
size: once
V: TRBV5-5
J: TRBJ2-7
CDR3: CASRSASAGTSEQYF

D: TRBD2
size: .
V: TRBV5-1
J: TRBJ2-7
CDR3: CASHKLAGKYEQYF

D: TRBD2
size: .
V: TRBV5-8
J: TRBJ2-7
CDR3: CASSLVLAGVSEQYF